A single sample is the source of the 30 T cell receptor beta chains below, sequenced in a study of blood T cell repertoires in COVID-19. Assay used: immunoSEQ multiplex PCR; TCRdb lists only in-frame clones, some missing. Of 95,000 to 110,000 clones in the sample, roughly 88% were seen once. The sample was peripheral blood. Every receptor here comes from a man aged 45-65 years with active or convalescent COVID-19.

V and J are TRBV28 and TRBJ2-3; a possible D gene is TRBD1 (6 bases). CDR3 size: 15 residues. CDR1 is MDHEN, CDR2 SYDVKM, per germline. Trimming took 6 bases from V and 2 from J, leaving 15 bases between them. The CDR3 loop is CASRGLQGITDTQYF. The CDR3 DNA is TGTGCCAGCAGGGGATTACAGGGTATCACAGATACGCAGTATTTT.

CDR3 DNA sequence: TGTGCCAGTAGTATGTTAGACAGGGACTACAATGAGCAGTTCTTC. Its protein is CASSMLDRDYNEQFF. This sequence joins TRBV19 and TRBJ2-1; 7 bases agree with TRBD1. Germline values: CDR1 LNHDA, CDR2 SQIVND (reference sequence). Losses at the gene ends were 3 bases for V and 3 bases for J; bases not matched to a gene: 5. This CDR3 spans 15 amino acids.

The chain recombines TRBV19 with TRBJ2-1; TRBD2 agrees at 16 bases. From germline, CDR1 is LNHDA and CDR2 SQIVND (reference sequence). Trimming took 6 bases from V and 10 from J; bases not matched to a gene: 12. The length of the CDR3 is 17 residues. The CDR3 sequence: CASSLGTSGRAGREQFF. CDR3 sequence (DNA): TGTGCCAGTAGCCTAGGGACTAGCGGGAGGGCCGGCCGGGAGCAGTTCTTC.

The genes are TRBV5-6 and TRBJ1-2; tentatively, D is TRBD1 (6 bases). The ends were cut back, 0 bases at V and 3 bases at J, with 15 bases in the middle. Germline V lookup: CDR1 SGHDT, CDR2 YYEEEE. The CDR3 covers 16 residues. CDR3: CASSLGGPTGYYGYTF. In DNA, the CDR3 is TGTGCCAGCAGCTTGGGGGGTCCTACAGGGTACTATGGCTACACCTTC.

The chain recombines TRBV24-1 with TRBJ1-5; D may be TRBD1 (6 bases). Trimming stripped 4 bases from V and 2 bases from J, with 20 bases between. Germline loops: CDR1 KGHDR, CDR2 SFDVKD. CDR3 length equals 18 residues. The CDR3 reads CATSDNVGRGLGNQPQHF. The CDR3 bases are TGTGCCACCAGTGACAACGTTGGCAGGGGATTGGGCAATCAGCCCCAGCATTTT.

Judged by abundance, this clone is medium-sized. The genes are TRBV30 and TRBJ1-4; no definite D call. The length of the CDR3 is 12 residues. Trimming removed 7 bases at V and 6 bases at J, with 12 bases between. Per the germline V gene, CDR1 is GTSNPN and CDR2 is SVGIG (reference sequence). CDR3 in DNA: TGTGCCTCTCACCCGCCGGATGAAAAACTGTTTTTT. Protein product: CASHPPDEKLFF.

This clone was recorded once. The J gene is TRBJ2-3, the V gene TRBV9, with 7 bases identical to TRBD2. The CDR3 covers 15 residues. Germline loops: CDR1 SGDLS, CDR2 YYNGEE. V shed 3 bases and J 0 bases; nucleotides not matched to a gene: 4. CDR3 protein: CASSALAVSTDTQYF. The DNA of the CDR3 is TGTGCCAGCAGCGCTCTAGCGGTAAGCACAGATACGCAGTATTTT.

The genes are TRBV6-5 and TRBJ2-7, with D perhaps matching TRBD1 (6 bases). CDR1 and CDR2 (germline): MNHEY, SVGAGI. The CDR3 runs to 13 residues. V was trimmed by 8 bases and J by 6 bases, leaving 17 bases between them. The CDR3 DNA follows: TGTGCCAGCGGCCTCGGACAGTTACGCGAGCAGTACTTC. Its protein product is CASGLGQLREQYF.

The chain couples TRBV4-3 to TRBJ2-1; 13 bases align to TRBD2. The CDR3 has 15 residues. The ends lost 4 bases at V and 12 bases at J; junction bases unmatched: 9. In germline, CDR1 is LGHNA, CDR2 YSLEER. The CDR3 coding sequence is TGCGCCAGCAGCCTCCAAATGACTAGCGGGGGGTCGCAGTTCTTC. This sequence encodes CASSLQMTSGGSQFF.

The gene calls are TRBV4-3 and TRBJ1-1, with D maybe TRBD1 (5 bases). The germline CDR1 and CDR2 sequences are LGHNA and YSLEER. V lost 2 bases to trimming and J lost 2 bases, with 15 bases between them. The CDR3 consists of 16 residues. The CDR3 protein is CASSQQLTALNTEAFF. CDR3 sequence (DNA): TGCGCCAGCAGCCAACAACTGACAGCCCTAAACACTGAAGCTTTCTTT.

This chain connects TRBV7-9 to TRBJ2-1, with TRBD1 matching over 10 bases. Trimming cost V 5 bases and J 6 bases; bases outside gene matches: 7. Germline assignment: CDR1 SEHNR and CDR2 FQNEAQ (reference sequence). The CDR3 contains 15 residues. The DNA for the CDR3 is TGTGCCAGCAGCGTGGGACAGGGGATTACCAATGAGCAGTTCTTC. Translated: CASSVGQGITNEQFF.

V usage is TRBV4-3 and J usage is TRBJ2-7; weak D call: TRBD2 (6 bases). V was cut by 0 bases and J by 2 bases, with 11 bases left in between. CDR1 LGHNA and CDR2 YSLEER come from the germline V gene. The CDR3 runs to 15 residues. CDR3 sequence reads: CASSQESGRAYEQYF. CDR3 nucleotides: TGCGCCAGCAGCCAAGAAAGCGGGCGGGCCTACGAGCAGTACTTC.

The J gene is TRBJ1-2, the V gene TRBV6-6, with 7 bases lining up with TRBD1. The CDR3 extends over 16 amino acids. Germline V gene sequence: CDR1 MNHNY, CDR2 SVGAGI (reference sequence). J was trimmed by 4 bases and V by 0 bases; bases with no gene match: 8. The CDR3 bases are TGTGCCAGCAGTTACTCGGCAGGGGGAAAGGGCTATGGCTACACCTTC. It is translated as CASSYSAGGKGYGYTF.

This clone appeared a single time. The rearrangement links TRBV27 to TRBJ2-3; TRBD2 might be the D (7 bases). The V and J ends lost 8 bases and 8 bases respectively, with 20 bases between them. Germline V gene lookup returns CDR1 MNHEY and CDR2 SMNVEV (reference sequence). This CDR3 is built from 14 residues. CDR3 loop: CASLKRRGQGTQYF. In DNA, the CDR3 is TGTGCCAGCCTTAAGAGGCGGGGGCAAGGTACGCAGTATTTT.

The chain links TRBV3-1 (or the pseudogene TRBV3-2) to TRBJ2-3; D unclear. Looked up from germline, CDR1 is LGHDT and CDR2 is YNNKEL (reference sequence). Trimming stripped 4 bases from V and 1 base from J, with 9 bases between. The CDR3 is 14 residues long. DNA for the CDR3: TGTGCCAGCAGCCCCCGGGTAGGCACAGATACGCAGTATTTT. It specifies CASSPRVGTDTQYF.

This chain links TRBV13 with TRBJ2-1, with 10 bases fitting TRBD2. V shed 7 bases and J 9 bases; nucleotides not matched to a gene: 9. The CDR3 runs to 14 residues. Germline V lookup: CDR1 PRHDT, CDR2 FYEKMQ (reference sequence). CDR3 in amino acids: CASKVGTSDTEQFF. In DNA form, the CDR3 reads TGTGCCAGCAAAGTGGGGACTAGCGATACTGAGCAGTTCTTC.

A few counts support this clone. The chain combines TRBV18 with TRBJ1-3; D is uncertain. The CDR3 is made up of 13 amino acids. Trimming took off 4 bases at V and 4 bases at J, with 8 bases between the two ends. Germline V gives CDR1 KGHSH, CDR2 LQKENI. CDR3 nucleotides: TGTGCCAGCTCACAAGGAGAGGGAAACACCATATATTTT. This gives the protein CASSQGEGNTIYF.

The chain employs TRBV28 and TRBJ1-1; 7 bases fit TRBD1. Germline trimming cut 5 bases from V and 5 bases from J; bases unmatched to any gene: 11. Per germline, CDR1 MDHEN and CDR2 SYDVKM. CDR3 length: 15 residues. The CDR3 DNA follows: TGTGCCAGCAGTAAAAAGGTGACAGGGCGTACTGAAGCTTTCTTT. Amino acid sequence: CASSKKVTGRTEAFF.

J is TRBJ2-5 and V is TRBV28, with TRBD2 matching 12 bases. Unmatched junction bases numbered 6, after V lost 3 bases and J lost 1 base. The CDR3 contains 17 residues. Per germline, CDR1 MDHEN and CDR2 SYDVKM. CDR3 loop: CASSFPTSGRIQETQYF. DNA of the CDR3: TGTGCCAGCAGTTTCCCCACTAGCGGGAGGATCCAAGAGACCCAGTACTTC.

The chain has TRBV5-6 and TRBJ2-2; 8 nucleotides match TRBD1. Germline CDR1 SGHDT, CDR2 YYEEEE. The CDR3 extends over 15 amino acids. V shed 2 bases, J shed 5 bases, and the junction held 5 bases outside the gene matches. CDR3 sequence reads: CASSFLRGHTGELFF. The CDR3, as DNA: TGTGCCAGCAGCTTTCTCAGGGGGCATACCGGGGAGCTGTTTTTT. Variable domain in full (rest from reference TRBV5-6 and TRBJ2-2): DAGVTQSPTHLIKTRGQQVTLRCSPKSGHDTVSWYQQALGQGPQFIFQYYEEEERQRGNFPDRFSGHQFPNYSSELNVNALLLGDSALYLCASSFLRGHTGELFFGEGSRLTVL.

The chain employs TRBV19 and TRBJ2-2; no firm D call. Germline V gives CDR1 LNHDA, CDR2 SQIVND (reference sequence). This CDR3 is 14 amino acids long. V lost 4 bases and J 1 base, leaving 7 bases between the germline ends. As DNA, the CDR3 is TGTGCCAGTAGTAGTGTCGGGAACACCGGGGAGCTGTTTTTT. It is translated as CASSSVGNTGELFF.

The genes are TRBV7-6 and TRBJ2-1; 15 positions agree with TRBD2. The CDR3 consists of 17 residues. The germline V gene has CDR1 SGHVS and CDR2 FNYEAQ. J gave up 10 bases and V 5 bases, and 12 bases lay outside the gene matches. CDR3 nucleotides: TGTGCCAGCAGCCGAGGACTAGCGGGAGGGCCTTTGGGAGAGCAGTTCTTC. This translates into CASSRGLAGGPLGEQFF.

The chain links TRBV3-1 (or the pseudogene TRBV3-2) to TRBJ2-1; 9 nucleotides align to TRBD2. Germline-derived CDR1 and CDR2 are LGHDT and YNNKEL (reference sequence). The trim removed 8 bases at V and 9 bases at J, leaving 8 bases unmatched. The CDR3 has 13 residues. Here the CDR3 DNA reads TGTGCCAGCGTTGGTAGCGGGAGAGGTGAGCAGTTCTTC. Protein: CASVGSGRGEQFF.

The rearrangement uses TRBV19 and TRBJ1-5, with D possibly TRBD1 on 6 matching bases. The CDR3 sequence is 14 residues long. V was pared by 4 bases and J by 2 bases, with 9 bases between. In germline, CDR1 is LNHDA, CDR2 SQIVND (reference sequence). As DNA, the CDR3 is TGTGCCAGTAGTACCAGGGGACGCAATCAGCCCCAGCATTTT. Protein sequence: CASSTRGRNQPQHF.

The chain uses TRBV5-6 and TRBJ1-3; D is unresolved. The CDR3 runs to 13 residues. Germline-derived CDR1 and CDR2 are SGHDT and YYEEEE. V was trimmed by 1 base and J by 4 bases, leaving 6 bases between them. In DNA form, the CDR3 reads TGTGCCAGCAGCTTGACCAGGGGAAACACCATATATTTT. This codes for CASSLTRGNTIYF. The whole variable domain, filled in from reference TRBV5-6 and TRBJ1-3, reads DAGVTQSPTHLIKTRGQQVTLRCSPKSGHDTVSWYQQALGQGPQFIFQYYEEEERQRGNFPDRFSGHQFPNYSSELNVNALLLGDSALYLCASSLTRGNTIYFGEGSWLTVV.

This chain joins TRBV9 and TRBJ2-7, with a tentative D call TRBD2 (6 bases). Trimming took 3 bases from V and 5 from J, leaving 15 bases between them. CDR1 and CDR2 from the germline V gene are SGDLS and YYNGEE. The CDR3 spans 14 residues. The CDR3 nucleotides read TGTGCCAGCAGCGGATCGGAGGGCCGCAACGAGCAGTACTTC. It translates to CASSGSEGRNEQYF. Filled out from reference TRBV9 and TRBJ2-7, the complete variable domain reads DSGVTQTPKHLITATGQRVTLRCSPRSGDLSVYWYQQSLDQGLQFLIQYYNGEERAKGNILERFSAQQFPDLHSELNLSSLELGDSALYFCASSGSEGRNEQYFGPGTRLTVT.

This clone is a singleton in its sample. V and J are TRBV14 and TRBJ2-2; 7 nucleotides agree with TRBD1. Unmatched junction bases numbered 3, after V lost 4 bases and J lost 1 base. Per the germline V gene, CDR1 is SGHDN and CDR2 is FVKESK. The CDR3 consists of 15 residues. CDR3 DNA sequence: TGTGCCAGCAGCCCGGACAGGATGAACACCGGGGAGCTGTTTTTT. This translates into CASSPDRMNTGELFF.

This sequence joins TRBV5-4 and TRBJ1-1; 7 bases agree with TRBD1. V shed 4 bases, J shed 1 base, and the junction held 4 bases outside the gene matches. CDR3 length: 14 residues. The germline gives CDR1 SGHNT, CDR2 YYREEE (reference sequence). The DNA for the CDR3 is TGTGCCAGCAGCGGAACAGGGGCGAACACTGAAGCTTTCTTT. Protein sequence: CASSGTGANTEAFF. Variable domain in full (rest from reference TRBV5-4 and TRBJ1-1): ETGVTQSPTHLIKTRGQQVTLRCSSQSGHNTVSWYQQALGQGPQFIFQYYREEENGRGNFPPRFSGLQFPNYSSELNVNALELDDSALYLCASSGTGANTEAFFGQGTRLTVV.

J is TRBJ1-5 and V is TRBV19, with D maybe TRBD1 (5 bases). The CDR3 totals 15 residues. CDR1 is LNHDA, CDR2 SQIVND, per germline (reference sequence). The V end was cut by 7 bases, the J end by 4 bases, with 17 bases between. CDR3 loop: CASKGDHGGNQPQHF. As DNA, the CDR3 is TGTGCCAGTAAAGGGGACCACGGGGGAAATCAGCCCCAGCATTTT.

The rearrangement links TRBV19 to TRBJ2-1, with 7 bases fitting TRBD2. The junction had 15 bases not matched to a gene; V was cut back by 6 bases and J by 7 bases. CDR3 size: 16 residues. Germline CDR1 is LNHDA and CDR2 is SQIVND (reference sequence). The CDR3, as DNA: TGTGCCAGTAGCCAACCGTGGGACTACTACTCGAATGAGCAGTTCTTC. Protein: CASSQPWDYYSNEQFF.